A single T cell receptor beta chain is shown here with its context. The CDR3 is 17 amino acids. The V and J ends lost 0 bases and 2 bases, in that order; junction bases with no gene match: 4. Germline lookup yields CDR1 MDHEN and CDR2 SYDVKM. This sample was included in a study of shared clonotypes between healthy human individuals. TCRdb's copy holds only in-frame clones and misses some; the assay was immunoSEQ multiplex PCR. Of 2 million to 2.5 million clones listed, just over 90% are singletons. V and J are TRBV28 and TRBJ1-5; 10 nucleotides agree with TRBD1. The source material was naive CD4+ T cells from PBMCs. The subset here: CD45RA+ positively selected. This clonotype originated in a young man in good health. Some clones in this sample may be carry-over from other donors' samples. The CDR3 DNA sequence: TGTGCCAGCAGTTTATGGGGGACAGGGGTTGGCAATCAGCCCCAGCATTTT. Its protein is CASSLWGTGVGNQPQHF.